One sample yielded the 7 T cell receptor beta chains listed below, sequenced in a study of T cells expressing NK-cell markers. No DNA is given; TCRdb re-called the 5' RACE reads and lists each CDR3 protein once. This repertoire comprises 350,000 to 450,000 distinct CDR3 sequences; its ten largest clones make up roughly 5.2%. Sequenced sample: blood T cells: a sorted CD56 or NKG2C T cell subset, CD4+ or CD8+ T cells, or bulk PBMC T cells (not recorded which). The receptors were gathered from a man aged 18-70 years in good health.

V and J are TRBV25-1 and TRBJ1-2. CDR3 length: 14 residues. From germline, CDR1 is MGHDK and CDR2 SYGVNS. The chain's CDR3 is CASSSEGRGGGYTF.

The rearrangement joins TRBV7-8 to TRBJ1-1; TCRdb calls TRBD1, which cannot be checked without DNA. Germline V gene lookup returns CDR1 SGHVS and CDR2 FQNEAQ. The CDR3 is 14 residues long. The CDR3 loop is CASSLRQGSIEAFF.

The V gene is TRBV24-1, the J gene TRBJ2-1; TCRdb picks TRBD2, but there is no DNA to check that call. In germline, CDR1 is KGHDR, CDR2 SFDVKD. The CDR3 has 16 amino acids. The CDR3 loop is CATSEAGHSSYNEQFF.

The genes are TRBV6-5 and TRBJ2-5; lacking DNA, the TRBD1 call made by TCRdb goes unchecked. The CDR3 is 15 residues long. Per the germline V gene, CDR1 is MNHEY and CDR2 is SVGAGI. The CDR3 protein is CASSYSPTAQETQYF.

This chain joins TRBV11-2 and TRBJ2-6; TCRdb calls TRBD1, which cannot be checked without DNA. This CDR3 spans 18 amino acids. The germline V gene encodes CDR1 SGHAT and CDR2 FQNNGV. The CDR3 is CASRLTTGLDSGANVLTF.

This chain uses TRBV7-9 with TRBJ1-1; checking the TCRdb D call of TRBD1 is not possible without DNA. This CDR3 spans 14 amino acids. Germline V gene lookup returns CDR1 SEHNR and CDR2 FQNEAQ (reference sequence). The CDR3 protein is CASSLTGINTEAFF.

V gene TRBV12-3 or TRBV12-4 combines with J gene TRBJ2-7; TCRdb's D gene call, TRBD1, goes unchecked for lack of DNA. The length of the CDR3 is 14 residues. CDR3 amino acids: CASSRTGNSYEQYF.